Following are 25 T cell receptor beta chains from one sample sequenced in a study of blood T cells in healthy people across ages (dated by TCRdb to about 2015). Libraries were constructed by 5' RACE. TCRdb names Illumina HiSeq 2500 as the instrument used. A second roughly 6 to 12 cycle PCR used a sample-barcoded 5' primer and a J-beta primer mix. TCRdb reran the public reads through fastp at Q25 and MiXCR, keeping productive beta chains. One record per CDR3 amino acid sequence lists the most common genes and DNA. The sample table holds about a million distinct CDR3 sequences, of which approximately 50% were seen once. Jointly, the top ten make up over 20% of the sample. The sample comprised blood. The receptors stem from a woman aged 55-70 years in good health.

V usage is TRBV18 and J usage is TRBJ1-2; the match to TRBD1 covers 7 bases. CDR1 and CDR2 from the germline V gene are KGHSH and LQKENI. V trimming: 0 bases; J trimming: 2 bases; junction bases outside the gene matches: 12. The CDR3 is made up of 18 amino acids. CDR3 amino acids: CASSPPRFRGQSNYGYTF. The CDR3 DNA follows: TGTGCCAGCTCACCACCGAGATTTCGGGGACAGAGCAACTATGGCTACACCTTC. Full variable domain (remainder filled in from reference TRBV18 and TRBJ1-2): NAGVMQNPRHLVRRRGQEARLRCSPMKGHSHVYWYRQLPEEGLKFMVYLQKENIIDESGMPKERFSAEFPKEGPSILRIQQVVRGDSAAYFCASSPPRFRGQSNYGYTFGSGTRLTVV.

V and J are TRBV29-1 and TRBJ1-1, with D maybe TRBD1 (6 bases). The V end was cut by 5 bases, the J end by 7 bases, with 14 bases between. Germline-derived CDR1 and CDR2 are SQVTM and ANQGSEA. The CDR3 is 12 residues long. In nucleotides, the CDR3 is TGCAGCGTTAACCCTGGACAGATTGAAGCTTTCTTT. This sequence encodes CSVNPGQIEAFF.

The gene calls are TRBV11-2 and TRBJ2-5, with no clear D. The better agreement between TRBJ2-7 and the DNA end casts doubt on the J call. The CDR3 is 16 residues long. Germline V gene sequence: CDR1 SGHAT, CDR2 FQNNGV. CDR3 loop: CASSLGVALVIDEQYF. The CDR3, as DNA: TGTGCCAGCAGCTTAGGGGTAGCCTTAGTCATCGACGAGCAGTACTTC.

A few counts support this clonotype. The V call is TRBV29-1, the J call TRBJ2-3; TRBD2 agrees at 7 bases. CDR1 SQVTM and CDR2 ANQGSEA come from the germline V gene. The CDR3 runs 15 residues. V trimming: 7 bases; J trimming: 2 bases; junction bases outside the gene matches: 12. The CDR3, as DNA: TGCAGCGCGGAACCCGGGACTAAAAACACAGATACGCAGTATTTT. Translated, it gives CSAEPGTKNTDTQYF.

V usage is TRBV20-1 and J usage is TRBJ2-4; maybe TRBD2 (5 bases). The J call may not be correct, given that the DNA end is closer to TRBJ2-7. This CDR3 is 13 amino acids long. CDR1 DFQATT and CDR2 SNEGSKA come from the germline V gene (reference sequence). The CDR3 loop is CSARLAASNEQYF. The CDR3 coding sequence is TGCAGTGCTAGACTAGCAGCGTCTAACGAGCAGTACTTC.

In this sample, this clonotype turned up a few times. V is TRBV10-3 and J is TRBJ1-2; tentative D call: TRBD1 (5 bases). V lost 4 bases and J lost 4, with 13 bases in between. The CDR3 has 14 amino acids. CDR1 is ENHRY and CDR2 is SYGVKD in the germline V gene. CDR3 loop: CAISATGDGYGYTF. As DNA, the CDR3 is TGTGCCATCAGTGCAACTGGGGACGGCTATGGCTACACCTTC.

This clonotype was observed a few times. CDR3 amino acids: CASSRDYSSYNEQFF. The DNA of the CDR3 is TGTGCCAGCAGCCGTGACTATAGCTCCTACAATGAGCAGTTCTTC. The chain combines TRBV9 with TRBJ2-1; weak D call: TRBD2 (5 bases). The CDR3 consists of 15 residues. CDR1 is SGDLS, CDR2 YYNGEE, per germline. V dropped 4 bases and J dropped 0 bases, with 11 bases sitting between them.

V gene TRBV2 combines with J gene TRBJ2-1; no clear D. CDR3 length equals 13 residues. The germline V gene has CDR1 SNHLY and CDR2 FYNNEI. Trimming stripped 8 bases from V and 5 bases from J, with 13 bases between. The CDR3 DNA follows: TGTGCCAGCCTCCGAGATCCTCACAATGAGCAGTTCTTC. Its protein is CASLRDPHNEQFF.

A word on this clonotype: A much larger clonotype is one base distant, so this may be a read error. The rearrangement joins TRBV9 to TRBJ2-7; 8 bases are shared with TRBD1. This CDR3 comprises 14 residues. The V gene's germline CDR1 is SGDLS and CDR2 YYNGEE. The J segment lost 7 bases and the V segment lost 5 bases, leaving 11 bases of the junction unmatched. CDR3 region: CASRARTGFGEQYF. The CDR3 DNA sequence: TGTGCCAGCAGGGCCCGGACAGGGTTTGGGGAGCAGTACTTC. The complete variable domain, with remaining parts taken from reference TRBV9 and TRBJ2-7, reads DSGVTQTPKHLITATGQRVTLRCSPRSGDLSVYWYQQSLDQGLQFLIQYYNGEERAKGNILERFSAQQFPDLHSELNLSSLELGDSALYFCASRARTGFGEQYFGPGTRLTVT.

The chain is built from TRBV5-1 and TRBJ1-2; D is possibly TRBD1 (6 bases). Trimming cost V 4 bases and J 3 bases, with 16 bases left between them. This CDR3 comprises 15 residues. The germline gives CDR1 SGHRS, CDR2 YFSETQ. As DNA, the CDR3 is TGCGCCAGCAGCCCCTTACAGGGCTCGGACTATGGCTACACCTTC. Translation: CASSPLQGSDYGYTF.

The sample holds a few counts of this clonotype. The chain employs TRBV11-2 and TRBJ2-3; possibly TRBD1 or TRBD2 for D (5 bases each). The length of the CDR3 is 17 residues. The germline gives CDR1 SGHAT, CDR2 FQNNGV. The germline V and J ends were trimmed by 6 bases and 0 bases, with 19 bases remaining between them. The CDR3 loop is CASSSPRWGSSTDTQYF. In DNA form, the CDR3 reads TGTGCCAGCAGTTCACCACGCTGGGGGTCAAGCACAGATACGCAGTATTTT.

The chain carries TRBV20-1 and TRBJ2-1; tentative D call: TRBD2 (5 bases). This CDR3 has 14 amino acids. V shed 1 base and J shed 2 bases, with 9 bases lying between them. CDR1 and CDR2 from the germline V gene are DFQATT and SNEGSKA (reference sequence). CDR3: CSARVGATYNEQFF. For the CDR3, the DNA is TGCAGTGCTAGAGTGGGAGCGACCTACAATGAGCAGTTCTTC.

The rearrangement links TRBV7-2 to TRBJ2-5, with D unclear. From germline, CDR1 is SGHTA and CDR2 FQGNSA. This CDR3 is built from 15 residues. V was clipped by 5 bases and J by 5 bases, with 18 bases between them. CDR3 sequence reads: CASSRNPRLGETQYF. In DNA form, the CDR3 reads TGTGCCAGCAGCCGAAACCCCAGGCTGGGGGAGACCCAGTACTTC.

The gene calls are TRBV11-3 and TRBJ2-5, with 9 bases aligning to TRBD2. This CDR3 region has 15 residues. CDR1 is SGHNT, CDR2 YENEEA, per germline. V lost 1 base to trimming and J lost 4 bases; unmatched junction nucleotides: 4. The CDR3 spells CASSLGLAGPETQYF. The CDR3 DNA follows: TGTGCCAGCAGCTTAGGGCTAGCGGGGCCAGAGACCCAGTACTTC.

The CDR3 nucleotides are TGCAGTGCCCCCGAGGGGCTTCCTCTTGGGGGAGATACGCAGTATTTT. Residues: CSAPEGLPLGGDTQYF. The V and J genes are TRBV20-1 and TRBJ2-3; tentatively, D is TRBD1 or TRBD2 (5 bases each). The CDR3 totals 16 residues. Trimming shortened V by 6 bases and J by 5 bases, and 24 bases separated the two germline ends. Looked up from germline, CDR1 is DFQATT and CDR2 is SNEGSKA (reference sequence).

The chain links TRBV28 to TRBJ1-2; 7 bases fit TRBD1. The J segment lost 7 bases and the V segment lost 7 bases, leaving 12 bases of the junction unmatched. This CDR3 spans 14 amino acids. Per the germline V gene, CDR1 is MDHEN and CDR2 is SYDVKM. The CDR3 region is CASTTPQGRGGYTF. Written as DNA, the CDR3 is TGTGCCAGCACCACCCCACAGGGGAGGGGTGGCTACACCTTC.

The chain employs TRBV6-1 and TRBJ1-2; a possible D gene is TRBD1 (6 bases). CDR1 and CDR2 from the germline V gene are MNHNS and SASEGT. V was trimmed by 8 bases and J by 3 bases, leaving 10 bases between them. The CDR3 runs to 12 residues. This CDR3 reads CASGGAYYGYTF. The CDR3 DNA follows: TGTGCCAGCGGGGGGGCCTACTATGGCTACACCTTC.

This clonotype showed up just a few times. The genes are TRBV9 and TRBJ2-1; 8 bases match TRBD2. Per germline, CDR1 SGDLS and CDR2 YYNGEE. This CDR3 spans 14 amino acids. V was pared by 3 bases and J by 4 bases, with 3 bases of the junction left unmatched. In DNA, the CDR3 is TGTGCCAGCAGCGCGACTAGCGTTTACAATGAGCAGTTCTTC. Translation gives CASSATSVYNEQFF.

DNA of the CDR3: TGCGCCAGCAGCTTATCCTGGGGACTTTCGATGAACACTGAAGCTTTCTTT. Its translation: CASSLSWGLSMNTEAFF. The rearrangement joins TRBV5-1 to TRBJ1-1, with a possible D match to TRBD1 (5 bases). Germline V gives CDR1 SGHRS, CDR2 YFSETQ. V was trimmed by 2 bases and J by 0 bases, leaving 17 bases between them. This CDR3 has 17 amino acids.

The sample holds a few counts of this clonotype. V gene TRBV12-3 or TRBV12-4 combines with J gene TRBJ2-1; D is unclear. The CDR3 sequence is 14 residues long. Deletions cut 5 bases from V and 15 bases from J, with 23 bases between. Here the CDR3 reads CASSPWTREDPRFF. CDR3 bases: TGTGCCAGCAGTCCGTGGACGCGTGAGGACCCTAGGTTCTTC.

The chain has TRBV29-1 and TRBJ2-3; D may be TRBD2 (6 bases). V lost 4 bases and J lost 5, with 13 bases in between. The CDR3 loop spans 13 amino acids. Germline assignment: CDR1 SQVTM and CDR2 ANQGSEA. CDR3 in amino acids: CSVGIGGEDTQYF. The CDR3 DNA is TGCAGCGTTGGGATAGGAGGGGAAGATACGCAGTATTTT.

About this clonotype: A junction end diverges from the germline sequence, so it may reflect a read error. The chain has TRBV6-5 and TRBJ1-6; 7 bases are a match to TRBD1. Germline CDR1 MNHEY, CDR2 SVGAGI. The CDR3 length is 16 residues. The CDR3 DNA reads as TGTGCCAGCAGCTACTACCGGGACAGAAATAATTCACCCCTCCACTTT. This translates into CASSYYRDRNNSPLHF.

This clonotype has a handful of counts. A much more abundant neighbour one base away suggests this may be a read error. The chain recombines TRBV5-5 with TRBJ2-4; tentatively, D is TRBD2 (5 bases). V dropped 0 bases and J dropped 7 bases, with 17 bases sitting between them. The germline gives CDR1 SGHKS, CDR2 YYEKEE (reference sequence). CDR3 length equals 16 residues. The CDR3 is CASSLAVERRFNIQYF. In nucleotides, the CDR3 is TGTGCCAGCAGCTTGGCCGTTGAAAGGAGGTTTAACATTCAGTACTTC.

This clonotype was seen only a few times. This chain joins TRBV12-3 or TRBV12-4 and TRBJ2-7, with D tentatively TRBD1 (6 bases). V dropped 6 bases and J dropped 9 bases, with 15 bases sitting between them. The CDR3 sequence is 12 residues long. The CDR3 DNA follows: TGTGCCAGCAGCCTAGGACAGTCCGGGCAGTACTTC. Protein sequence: CASSLGQSGQYF.

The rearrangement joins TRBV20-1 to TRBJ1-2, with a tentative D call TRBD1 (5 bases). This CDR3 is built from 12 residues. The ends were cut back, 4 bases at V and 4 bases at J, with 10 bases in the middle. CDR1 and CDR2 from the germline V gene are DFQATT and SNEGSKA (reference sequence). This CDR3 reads CSAIQVTYGYTF. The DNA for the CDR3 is TGCAGTGCTATACAGGTTACCTATGGCTACACCTTC.